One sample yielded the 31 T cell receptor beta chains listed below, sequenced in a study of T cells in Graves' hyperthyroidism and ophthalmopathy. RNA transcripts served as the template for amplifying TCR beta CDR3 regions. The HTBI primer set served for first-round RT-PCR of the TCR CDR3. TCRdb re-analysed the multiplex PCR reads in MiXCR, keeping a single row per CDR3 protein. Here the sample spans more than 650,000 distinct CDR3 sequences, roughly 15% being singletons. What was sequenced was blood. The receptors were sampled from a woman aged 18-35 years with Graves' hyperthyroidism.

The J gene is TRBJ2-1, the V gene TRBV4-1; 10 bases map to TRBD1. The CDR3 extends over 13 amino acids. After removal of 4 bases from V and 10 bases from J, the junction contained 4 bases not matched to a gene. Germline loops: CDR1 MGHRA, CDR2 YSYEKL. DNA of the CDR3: TGCGCCAGCAGCCGAGGACAGGGGGACGAGCAGTTCTTC. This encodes CASSRGQGDEQFF.

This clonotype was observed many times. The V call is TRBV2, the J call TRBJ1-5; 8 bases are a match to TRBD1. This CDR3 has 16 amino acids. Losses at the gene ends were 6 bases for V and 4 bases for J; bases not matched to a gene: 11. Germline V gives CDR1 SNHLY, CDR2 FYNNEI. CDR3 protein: CASSWARQGINQPQHF. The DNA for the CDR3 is TGTGCCAGCAGCTGGGCTAGACAGGGGATAAATCAGCCCCAGCATTTT.

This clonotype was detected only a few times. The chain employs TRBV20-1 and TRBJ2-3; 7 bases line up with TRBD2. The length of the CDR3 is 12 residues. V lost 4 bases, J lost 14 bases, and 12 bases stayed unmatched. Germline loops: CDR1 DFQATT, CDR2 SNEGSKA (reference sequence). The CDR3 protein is CSANAGATFSYF. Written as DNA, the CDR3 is TGCAGTGCTAACGCGGGAGCGACATTCTCGTATTTT.

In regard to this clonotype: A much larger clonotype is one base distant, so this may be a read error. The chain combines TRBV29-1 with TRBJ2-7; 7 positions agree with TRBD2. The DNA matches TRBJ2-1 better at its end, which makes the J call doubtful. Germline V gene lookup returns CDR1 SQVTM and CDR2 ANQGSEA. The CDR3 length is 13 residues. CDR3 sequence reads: CSVKVGGTYEQFF. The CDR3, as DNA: TGCAGCGTGAAGGTGGGGGGGACCTACGAGCAGTTCTTC.

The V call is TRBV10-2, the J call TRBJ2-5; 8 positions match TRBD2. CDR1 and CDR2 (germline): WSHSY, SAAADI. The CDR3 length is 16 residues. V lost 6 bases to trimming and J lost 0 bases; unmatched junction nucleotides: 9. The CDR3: CASSTPGGRNQETQYF. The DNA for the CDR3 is TGCGCCAGCAGCACTCCGGGGGGGAGGAACCAAGAGACCCAGTACTTC.

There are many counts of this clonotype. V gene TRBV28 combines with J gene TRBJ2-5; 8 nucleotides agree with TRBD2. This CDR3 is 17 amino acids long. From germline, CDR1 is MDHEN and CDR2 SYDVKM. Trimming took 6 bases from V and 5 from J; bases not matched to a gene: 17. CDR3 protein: CASRPEPPRTSRETQYF. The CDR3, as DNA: TGTGCCAGCAGGCCCGAACCCCCAAGGACTAGCAGGGAGACCCAGTACTTC.

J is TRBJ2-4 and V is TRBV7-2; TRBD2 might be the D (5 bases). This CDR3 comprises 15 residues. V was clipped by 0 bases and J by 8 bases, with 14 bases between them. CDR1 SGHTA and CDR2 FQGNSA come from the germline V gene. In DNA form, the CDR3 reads TGTGCCAGCAGCTTAGCGCGGCTGGCGGGTGACATTCAGTACTTC. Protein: CASSLARLAGDIQYF. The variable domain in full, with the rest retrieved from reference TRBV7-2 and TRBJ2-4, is GAGVSQSPSNKVTEKGKDVELRCDPISGHTALYWYRQSLGQGLEFLIYFQGNSAPDKSGLPSDRFSAERTGGSVSTLTIQRTQQEDSAVYLCASSLARLAGDIQYFGAGTRLSVL.

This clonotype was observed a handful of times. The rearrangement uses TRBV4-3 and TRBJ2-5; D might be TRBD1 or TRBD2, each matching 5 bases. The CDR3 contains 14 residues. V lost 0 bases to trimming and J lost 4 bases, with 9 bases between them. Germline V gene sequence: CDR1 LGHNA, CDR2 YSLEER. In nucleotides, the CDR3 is TGCGCCAGCAGCCAAGAAGGGGACCCAGAGACCCAGTACTTC. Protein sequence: CASSQEGDPETQYF.

CDR3 bases: TGTGCCAGCCGTATGAGGCTAGGGACAGGCGAGACCCAGTACTTC. Its translation is CASRMRLGTGETQYF. This sequence joins TRBV6-2 or TRBV6-3 and TRBJ2-5, with 8 bases that match TRBD1. The CDR3 totals 15 residues. V shed 8 bases, J shed 5 bases, and the junction held 13 bases outside the gene matches. Germline assignment: CDR1 MNHEY and CDR2 SVGEGT.

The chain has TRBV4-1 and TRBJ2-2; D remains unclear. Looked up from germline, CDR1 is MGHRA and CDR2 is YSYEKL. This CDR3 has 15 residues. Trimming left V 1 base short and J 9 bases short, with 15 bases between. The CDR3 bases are TGCGCCAGCAGCCAAGTTGGTACAGATAACCGGGAGCTGTTTTTT. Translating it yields CASSQVGTDNRELFF.

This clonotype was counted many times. For the CDR3, the DNA is TGTGCCAGCAGCTTTTACCTATGGAGCGGGAGTGGGAGTGAGCAGTTCTTC. Residues: CASSFYLWSGSGSEQFF. The V and J genes are TRBV13 and TRBJ2-1; 8 bases fit TRBD2. Per germline, CDR1 PRHDT and CDR2 FYEKMQ (reference sequence). This CDR3 region has 17 residues. The junction had 16 bases not matched to a gene; V was cut back by 3 bases and J by 9 bases.

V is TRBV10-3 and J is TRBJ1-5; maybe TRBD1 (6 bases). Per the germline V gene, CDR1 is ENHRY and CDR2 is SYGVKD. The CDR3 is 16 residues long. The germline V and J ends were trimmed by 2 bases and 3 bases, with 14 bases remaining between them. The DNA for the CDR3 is TGTGCCATCAGTGAGCTAGGGGGTCCCATCAATCAGCCCCAGCATTTT. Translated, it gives CAISELGGPINQPQHF.

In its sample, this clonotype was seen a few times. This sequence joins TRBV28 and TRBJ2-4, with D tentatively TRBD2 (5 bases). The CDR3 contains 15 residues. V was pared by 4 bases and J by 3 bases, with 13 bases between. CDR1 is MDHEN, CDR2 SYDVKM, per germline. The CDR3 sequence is CASSSPEVVKNIQYF. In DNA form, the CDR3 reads TGTGCCAGCAGTTCTCCGGAGGTGGTCAAAAACATTCAGTACTTC.

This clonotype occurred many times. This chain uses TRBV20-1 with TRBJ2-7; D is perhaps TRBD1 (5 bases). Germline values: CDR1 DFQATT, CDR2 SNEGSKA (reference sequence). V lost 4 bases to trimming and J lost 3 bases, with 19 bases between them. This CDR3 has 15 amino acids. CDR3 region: CSAIRWGQSDYEQYF. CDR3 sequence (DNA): TGCAGTGCTATTAGGTGGGGCCAGTCGGACTACGAGCAGTACTTC.

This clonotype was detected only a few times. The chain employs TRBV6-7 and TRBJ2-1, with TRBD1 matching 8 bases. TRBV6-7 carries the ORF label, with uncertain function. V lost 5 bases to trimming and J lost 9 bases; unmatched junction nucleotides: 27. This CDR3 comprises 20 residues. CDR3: CASSTTSQGAGAPPWIEQFF. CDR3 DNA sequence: TGTGCCAGCAGTACCACCAGTCAGGGGGCCGGGGCCCCCCCGTGGATTGAGCAGTTCTTC.

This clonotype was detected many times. The CDR3 is CASSLSLSVADTQYF. CDR3 sequence (DNA): TGTGCCAGCAGCTTGAGCCTATCGGTCGCAGATACGCAGTATTTT. The chain carries TRBV11-1 and TRBJ2-3; no firm D call. The CDR3 contains 15 residues. The V and J ends lost 3 bases and 4 bases respectively, with 14 bases between them. Germline V gene data show CDR1 as SGHAT and CDR2 as FQDESV (reference sequence).

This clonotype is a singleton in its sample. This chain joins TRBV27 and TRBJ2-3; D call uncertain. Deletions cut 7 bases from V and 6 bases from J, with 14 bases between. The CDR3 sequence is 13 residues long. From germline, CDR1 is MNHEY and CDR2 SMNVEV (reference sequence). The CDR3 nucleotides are TGTGCCAGCATGAATCTCGGGTCGGATACGCAGTATTTT. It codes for CASMNLGSDTQYF.

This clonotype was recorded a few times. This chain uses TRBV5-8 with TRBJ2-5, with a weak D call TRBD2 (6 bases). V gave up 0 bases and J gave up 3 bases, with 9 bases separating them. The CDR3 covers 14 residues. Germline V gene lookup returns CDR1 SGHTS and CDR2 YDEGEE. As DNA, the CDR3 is TGTGCCAGCAGCTTGGTTGGCGGGAAAGAGACCCAGTACTTC. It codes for CASSLVGGKETQYF.

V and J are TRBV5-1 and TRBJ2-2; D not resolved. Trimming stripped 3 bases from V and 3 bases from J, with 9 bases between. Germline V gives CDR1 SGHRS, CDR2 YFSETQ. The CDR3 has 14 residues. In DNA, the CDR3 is TGCGCCAGCAGCTCCGGATCTTACACCGGGGAGCTGTTTTTT. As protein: CASSSGSYTGELFF.

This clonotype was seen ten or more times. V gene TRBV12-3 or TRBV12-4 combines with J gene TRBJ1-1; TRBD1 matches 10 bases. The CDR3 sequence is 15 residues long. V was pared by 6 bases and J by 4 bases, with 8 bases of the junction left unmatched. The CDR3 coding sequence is TGTGCCAGCAGCCGGGATGGACAGGGGGGCACTGAAGCTTTCTTT. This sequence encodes CASSRDGQGGTEAFF.

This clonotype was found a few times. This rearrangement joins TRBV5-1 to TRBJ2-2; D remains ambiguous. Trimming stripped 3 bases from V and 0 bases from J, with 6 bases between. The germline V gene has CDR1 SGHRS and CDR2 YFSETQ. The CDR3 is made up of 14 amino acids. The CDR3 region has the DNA TGCGCCAGCAGCTACTATTCGAACACCGGGGAGCTGTTTTTT. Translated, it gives CASSYYSNTGELFF.

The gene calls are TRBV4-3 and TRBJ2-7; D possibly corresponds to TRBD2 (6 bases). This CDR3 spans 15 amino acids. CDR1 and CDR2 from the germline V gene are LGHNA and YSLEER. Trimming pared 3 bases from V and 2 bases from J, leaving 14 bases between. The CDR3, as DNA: TGCGCCAGCAGCCAGTCGCGGGGCCACGCCTACGAGCAGTACTTC. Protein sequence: CASSQSRGHAYEQYF.

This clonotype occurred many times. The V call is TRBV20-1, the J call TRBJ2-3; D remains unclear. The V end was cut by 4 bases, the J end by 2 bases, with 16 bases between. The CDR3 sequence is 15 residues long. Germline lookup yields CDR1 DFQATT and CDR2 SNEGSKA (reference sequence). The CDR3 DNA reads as TGCAGTGCTAAGGTTCCGGGCACCTCCACAGATACGCAGTATTTT. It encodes CSAKVPGTSTDTQYF.

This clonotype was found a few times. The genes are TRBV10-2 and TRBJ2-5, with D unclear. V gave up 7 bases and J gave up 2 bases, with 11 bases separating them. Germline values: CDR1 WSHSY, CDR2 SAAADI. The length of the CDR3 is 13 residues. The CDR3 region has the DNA TGCGCCAGCACTGGGCTCCTACAAGAGACCCAGTACTTC. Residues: CASTGLLQETQYF.

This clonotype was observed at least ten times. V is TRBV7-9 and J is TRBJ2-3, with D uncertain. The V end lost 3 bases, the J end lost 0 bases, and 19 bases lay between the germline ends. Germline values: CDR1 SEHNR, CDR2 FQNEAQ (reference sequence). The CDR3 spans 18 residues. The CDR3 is CASSLTVRRENSTDTQYF. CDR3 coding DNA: TGTGCCAGCAGCTTGACGGTACGAAGGGAAAATAGCACAGATACGCAGTATTTT.

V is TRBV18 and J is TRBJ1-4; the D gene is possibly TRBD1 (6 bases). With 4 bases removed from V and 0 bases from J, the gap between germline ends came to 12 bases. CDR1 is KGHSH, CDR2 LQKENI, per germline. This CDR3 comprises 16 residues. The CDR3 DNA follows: TGTGCCAGCTCACTCGACAGGCCTGCAACTAATGAAAAACTGTTTTTT. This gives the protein CASSLDRPATNEKLFF.

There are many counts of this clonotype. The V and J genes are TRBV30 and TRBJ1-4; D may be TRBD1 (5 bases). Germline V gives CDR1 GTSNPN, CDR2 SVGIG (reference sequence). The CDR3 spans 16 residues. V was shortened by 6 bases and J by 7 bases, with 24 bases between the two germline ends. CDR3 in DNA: TGTGCCTGTAACTCCCTCTACAGCTCCGGGGGTGAAAAACTGTTTTTT. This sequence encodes CACNSLYSSGGEKLFF. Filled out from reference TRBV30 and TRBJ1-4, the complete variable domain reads SQTIHQWPATLVQPVGSPLSLECTVEGTSNPNLYWYRQAAGRGLQLLFYSVGIGQISSEVPQNLSASRPQDRQFILSSKKLLLSDSGFYLCACNSLYSSGGEKLFFGSGTQLSVL.

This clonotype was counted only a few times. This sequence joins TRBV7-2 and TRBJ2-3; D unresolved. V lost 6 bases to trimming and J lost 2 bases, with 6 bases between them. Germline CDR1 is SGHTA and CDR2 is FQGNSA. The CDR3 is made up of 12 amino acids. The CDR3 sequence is CASRGITDTQYF. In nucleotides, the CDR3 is TGTGCCAGCAGGGGGATCACAGATACGCAGTATTTT.

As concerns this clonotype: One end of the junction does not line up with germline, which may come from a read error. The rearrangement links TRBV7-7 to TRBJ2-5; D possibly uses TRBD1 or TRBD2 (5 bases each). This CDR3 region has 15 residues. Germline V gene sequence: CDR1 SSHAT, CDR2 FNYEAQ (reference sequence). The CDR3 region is CASSSLRRDGKTQYF. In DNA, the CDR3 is TGTGCTAGCAGCTCGTTACGAAGGGACGGAAAGACCCAGTACTTC.

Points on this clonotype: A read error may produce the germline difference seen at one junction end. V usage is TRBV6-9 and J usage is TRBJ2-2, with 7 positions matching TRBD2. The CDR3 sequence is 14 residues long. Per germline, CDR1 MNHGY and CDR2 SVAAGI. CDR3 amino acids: CASSALAYTGELFF. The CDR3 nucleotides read TGCGCCAGCAGTGCACTAGCGTACACCGGGGAGCTGTTTTTT.

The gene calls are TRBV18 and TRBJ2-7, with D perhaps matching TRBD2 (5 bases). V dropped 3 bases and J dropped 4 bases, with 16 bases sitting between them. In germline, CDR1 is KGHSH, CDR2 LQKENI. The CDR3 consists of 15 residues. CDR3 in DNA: TGTGCCAGCTCACCCCCCGGGGTTAGACAATACGAGCAGTACTTC. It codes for CASSPPGVRQYEQYF. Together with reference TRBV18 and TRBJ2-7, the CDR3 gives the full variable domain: NAGVMQNPRHLVRRRGQEARLRCSPMKGHSHVYWYRQLPEEGLKFMVYLQKENIIDESGMPKERFSAEFPKEGPSILRIQQVVRGDSAAYFCASSPPGVRQYEQYFGPGTRLTVT.